This passage covers 10 T cell receptor beta chains from one sample sequenced in a study of OX40 agonist ivuxolimab in advanced cancers. Measured with immunoSEQ multiplex PCR; TCRdb has only the in-frame clones, and not every one. Here the sample spans approximately 64,000 clones, roughly 80% being singletons. The sample consisted of CD4+ or CD8+ T cells sorted from blood, taken in a trial of the OX40 agonist ivuxolimab. The receptors originated from an adult with an advanced solid tumor such as melanoma, head and neck, liver or kidney cancer.

The rearrangement links TRBV11-2 to TRBJ2-1; the match to TRBD1 covers 8 bases. Unmatched junction bases numbered 5, after V lost 5 bases and J lost 2 bases. This CDR3 is built from 15 residues. Germline V gives CDR1 SGHAT, CDR2 FQNNGV. CDR3 amino acids: CASSGGQGPYNEQFF. The CDR3 DNA is TGTGCCAGCAGCGGTGGACAGGGCCCCTACAATGAGCAGTTCTTC.

This clone has only a few counts. Additional DNA sequences in this sample encode the identical CDR3. The V call is TRBV6-1, the J call TRBJ1-5; no firm D call. Germline V gene data show CDR1 as MNHNS and CDR2 as SASEGT. CDR3 length: 14 residues. The V and J ends lost 2 bases and 4 bases respectively, with 9 bases between them. The CDR3 protein is CASSEWQPNQPQHF. Written as DNA, the CDR3 is TGTGCCAGCAGTGAATGGCAACCAAATCAGCCCCAGCATTTT.

The chain is built from TRBV23-1 and TRBJ2-1; tentative D call: TRBD2 (5 bases). TRBV23-1 is reported as an ORF; its role is uncertain. V was cut by 4 bases and J by 3 bases, with 13 bases left in between. CDR3 length: 15 amino acids. The CDR3 here is CASSRKGLYYNEQFF. For the CDR3, the DNA is TGCGCCAGCAGTCGTAAAGGACTCTACTACAATGAGCAGTTCTTC.

The DNA of the CDR3 is TGTGCCAGCAGCTACAGCCAGGGGCATGGCTACACCTTC. Residues: CASSYSQGHGYTF. The chain has TRBV5-6 and TRBJ1-2; maybe TRBD1 (6 bases). With 3 bases removed from V and 6 bases from J, the gap between germline ends came to 12 bases. The CDR3 has 13 amino acids. The V gene's germline CDR1 is SGHDT and CDR2 YYEEEE.

The V and J genes are TRBV14 and TRBJ2-2; D might be TRBD1 (7 bases). The germline V gene encodes CDR1 SGHDN and CDR2 FVKESK. V lost 5 bases and J 7 bases, leaving 17 bases between the germline ends. The CDR3 contains 15 residues. The CDR3 sequence: CASSERQGLNGELFF. The CDR3, as DNA: TGTGCCAGCAGCGAGAGACAGGGACTTAACGGGGAGCTGTTTTTT.

The chain combines TRBV11-1 with TRBJ2-1; 11 bases agree with TRBD1. After removal of 5 bases from V and 4 bases from J, the junction contained 7 bases not matched to a gene. CDR3 length: 16 amino acids. Per the germline V gene, CDR1 is SGHAT and CDR2 is FQDESV (reference sequence). CDR3 nucleotides: TGTGCCAGCAGCCCCGGACAGGGGGCGTCATACAATGAGCAGTTCTTC. Residues: CASSPGQGASYNEQFF.

The J gene is TRBJ2-5, the V gene TRBV2; TRBD1 is a possible D gene (6 bases). Germline loops: CDR1 SNHLY, CDR2 FYNNEI. This CDR3 region has 15 residues. Trimming shortened V by 3 bases and J by 4 bases, and 15 bases separated the two germline ends. This CDR3 is CASSETGTPLETQYF. CDR3 sequence (DNA): TGTGCCAGCAGTGAGACGGGGACACCCCTAGAGACCCAGTACTTC.

V is TRBV11-1 and J is TRBJ2-1; 7 nucleotides agree with TRBD2. Germline V lookup: CDR1 SGHAT, CDR2 FQDESV (reference sequence). The V and J ends lost 6 bases and 5 bases, in that order; junction bases with no gene match: 10. CDR3 length: 15 amino acids. The CDR3 spells CASRGRVNLNNEQFF. CDR3 coding DNA: TGTGCCAGCAGAGGGAGGGTAAACCTGAACAATGAGCAGTTCTTC.

The rearrangement joins TRBV9 to TRBJ2-7; D might be TRBD1 (5 bases). The CDR3 is 15 amino acids. Trimming took off 4 bases at V and 2 bases at J, with 16 bases between the two ends. The germline V gene has CDR1 SGDLS and CDR2 YYNGEE. CDR3 loop: CASSLGVLTTYEQYF. CDR3 nucleotide sequence: TGTGCCAGCAGCCTAGGGGTGCTTACGACCTACGAGCAGTACTTC.

This clone was seen once. The chain joins TRBV7-8 to TRBJ2-7, with 10 bases lining up with TRBD2. The CDR3 contains 19 residues. Unmatched junction bases numbered 13, after V lost 0 bases and J lost 2 bases. CDR1 SGHVS and CDR2 FQNEAQ come from the germline V gene. The chain's CDR3 is CASSLAVWSGGADTYEQYF. CDR3 nucleotide sequence: TGTGCCAGCAGCTTAGCGGTGTGGAGCGGGGGGGCCGACACCTACGAGCAGTACTTC.